The entry below describes one T cell receptor beta chain. Trimming took 3 bases from V and 5 from J, leaving 14 bases between them. Germline V lookup: CDR1 SGHRS, CDR2 YFSETQ. The CDR3 spans 14 residues. The data were taken from a study of chemoradiotherapy in HPV16-positive cancers. Turning to the study itself: Candidate HPV-specific clones and shared TCR motifs came from a couple of HPV16-positive patients.

Produced via immunoSEQ multiplex PCR; TCRdb's table is partial and in-frame only. Of about 14,000 clones listed, around 90% are singletons. V usage is TRBV5-1 and J usage is TRBJ1-1; no definite D call. The TCR sequence derives from a human donor with HPV-associated anogenital cancer. The sequencing used tumor tissue, collected from a patient who underwent chemoradiotherapy. CDR3 nucleotide sequence: TGCGCCAGCAGCTCCACCGCCCAAATGACTGAAGCTTTCTTT. The encoded protein is CASSSTAQMTEAFF.